This note documents a single TCR beta chain sequence. Its specific antigen is unknown. Base quality data are lacking; no much larger clone is found one base away. Collaborating institutions collected whole blood in K2EDTA tubes following their own protocols. For TCRbeta analysis, collaborators shipped samples as frozen whole blood, isolated PBMCs, or DNA extracted from either of those sample types. The sample originates from a study of blood T cell repertoires in COVID-19 (dated by TCRdb to 2020 to 2021). General notes on the study: Samples from collaborators originated in the United States, Italy and Spain and spanned both the acute and convalescent phases of COVID-19. The prospective study material was composed of cDNA or gDNA derived from T cells, B-cell-depleted T cells, or PBMCs. Where HLA class I and class II types were available, the types were taken from metadata supplied by the sample provider, not from assay-based typing. The repertoires were released in a freely available public database meant as a resource for research on the immune response to SARS-CoV-2. Samples were obtained from the ongoing ImmuneRACE study (first 160 participants) and from 1,200 or so subjects provided by 6 global collaborators. A de-identified subject ID, COVID-19 status, age in years and sex were almost always included in the sample metadata. The dataset comprised deeply sampled blood TCRbeta repertoires from subjects exposed to, actively infected with, or recovered from COVID-19. The full study reports these points: How much clinical and demographic metadata was included differed by source and by participant, and the metadata was provided uncurated.

Its CDR3 holds 16 amino acids, cysteine through phenylalanine. This entry keeps only the CDR3 DNA: 48 bases, framed from base 1. Deletion took 6 bases off V and 0 bases off J, with a span of 15 bases between the germline ends. Per the germline V gene (reference sequence), MNHNY is the CDR1 and SVGAGI is the CDR2. TCRbeta CDR3 regions were amplified from genomic DNA using the immunoSEQ Assay, a bias-controlled multiplex PCR. The authors' analysis ran thus. Within the assay, amplification of reference gene primers was used to estimate how many nucleated cells each sample contained. To quantify the absolute abundance of each unique TCRbeta CDR3 rearrangement, sequence reads were collapsed and filtered. For each sample, productive Simpson clonality was calculated as the square root of Simpson's diversity index across productive rearrangements. What TCRdb holds here is the immuneACCESS table cut down to in-frame rearrangements. Part of the clones is not present; checked against another copy, under half of the missing clones reflect an unresolved V gene, and the others are unexplained. That table furnishes V, J and clone size, whereas the DNA furnished D and trimming. This sample lists under 35,000 clones; over 80% were detected once. Of the sample, around 15% falls within the top ten clones.

This clonotype was obtained from a man in his fifties or sixties with active COVID-19. Here the chain combines TRBV6-6 and TRBJ1-5; TRBD1 could be the D gene, as 5 bases match. The sequenced material came from peripheral blood. The CDR3 reads as follows: CASRPTERGSNQPQHF. The sequence in DNA is TGTGCCAGCAGGCCCACGGAAAGGGGTAGCAATCAGCCCCAGCATTTT.